The TCR beta chain under discussion was sequenced for a study of OX40 agonist ivuxolimab in advanced cancers. On the study more broadly: Patients treated during dose escalation were battling hepatocellular carcinoma, melanoma, renal cell or head and neck cancer. Earlier treatment with anti-PD-1, anti-PD-L1 or anti-CTLA-4 was permitted, and 35% to 40% had received some. Findings of the study overall: Some of the nonresponding patients also showed low levels of normalized T-cell clonal expansion. CD4+ and CD8+ blood T cells expanded clonally by week 6 at 0.1 to 3.0 mg/kg.

Here immunoSEQ multiplex PCR was the method, and the copy in TCRdb shows in-frame clones only, minus some. The sample carries around 26,000 clones, about 90% recorded once. CDR3 size: 19 residues. CDR1 is LGHNA and CDR2 is YNFKEQ in the germline V gene. V lost 5 bases, J lost 2 bases, and 14 bases stayed unmatched. In this sample, this clone turned up once. What it recognizes is unknown. The sample consisted of CD4+ or CD8+ T cells sorted from blood, taken in a trial of the OX40 agonist ivuxolimab. This sequence was found in an adult with an advanced solid tumor such as melanoma, head and neck, liver or kidney cancer. This chain connects TRBV4-2 to TRBJ2-1, with TRBD2 matching 11 bases. The CDR3 sequence: CASSSQPTLAGGAYNEQFF. CDR3 in DNA: TGTGCCAGCAGCTCTCAACCAACCTTAGCGGGAGGGGCCTACAATGAGCAGTTCTTC.